The entry below describes one T cell receptor (beta chain). TCRdb re-derived calls from the 5' RACE reads in MiXCR, one entry per CDR3 protein. The data show fewer than 80,000 distinct CDR3 sequences, less than 15% seen once. CDR3 length equals 15 residues. V was clipped by 5 bases and J by 3 bases, with 19 bases between them. Germline V lookup: CDR1 SQVTM, CDR2 ANQGSEA. This sample is part of a study of early T cells in non-severe SARS-CoV-2 infection. The TCR comes from an adult who was a healthcare worker with PCR-confirmed SARS-CoV-2 infection or an uninfected control (not recorded which). Sequenced sample: whole blood. The rearrangement links TRBV29-1 to TRBJ1-1; possible D gene TRBD1, 6 bases. The CDR3 bases are TGCAGCGTTCAGGCGCCGGACAGAACATACACTGAAGCTTTCTTT. As protein: CSVQAPDRTYTEAFF.